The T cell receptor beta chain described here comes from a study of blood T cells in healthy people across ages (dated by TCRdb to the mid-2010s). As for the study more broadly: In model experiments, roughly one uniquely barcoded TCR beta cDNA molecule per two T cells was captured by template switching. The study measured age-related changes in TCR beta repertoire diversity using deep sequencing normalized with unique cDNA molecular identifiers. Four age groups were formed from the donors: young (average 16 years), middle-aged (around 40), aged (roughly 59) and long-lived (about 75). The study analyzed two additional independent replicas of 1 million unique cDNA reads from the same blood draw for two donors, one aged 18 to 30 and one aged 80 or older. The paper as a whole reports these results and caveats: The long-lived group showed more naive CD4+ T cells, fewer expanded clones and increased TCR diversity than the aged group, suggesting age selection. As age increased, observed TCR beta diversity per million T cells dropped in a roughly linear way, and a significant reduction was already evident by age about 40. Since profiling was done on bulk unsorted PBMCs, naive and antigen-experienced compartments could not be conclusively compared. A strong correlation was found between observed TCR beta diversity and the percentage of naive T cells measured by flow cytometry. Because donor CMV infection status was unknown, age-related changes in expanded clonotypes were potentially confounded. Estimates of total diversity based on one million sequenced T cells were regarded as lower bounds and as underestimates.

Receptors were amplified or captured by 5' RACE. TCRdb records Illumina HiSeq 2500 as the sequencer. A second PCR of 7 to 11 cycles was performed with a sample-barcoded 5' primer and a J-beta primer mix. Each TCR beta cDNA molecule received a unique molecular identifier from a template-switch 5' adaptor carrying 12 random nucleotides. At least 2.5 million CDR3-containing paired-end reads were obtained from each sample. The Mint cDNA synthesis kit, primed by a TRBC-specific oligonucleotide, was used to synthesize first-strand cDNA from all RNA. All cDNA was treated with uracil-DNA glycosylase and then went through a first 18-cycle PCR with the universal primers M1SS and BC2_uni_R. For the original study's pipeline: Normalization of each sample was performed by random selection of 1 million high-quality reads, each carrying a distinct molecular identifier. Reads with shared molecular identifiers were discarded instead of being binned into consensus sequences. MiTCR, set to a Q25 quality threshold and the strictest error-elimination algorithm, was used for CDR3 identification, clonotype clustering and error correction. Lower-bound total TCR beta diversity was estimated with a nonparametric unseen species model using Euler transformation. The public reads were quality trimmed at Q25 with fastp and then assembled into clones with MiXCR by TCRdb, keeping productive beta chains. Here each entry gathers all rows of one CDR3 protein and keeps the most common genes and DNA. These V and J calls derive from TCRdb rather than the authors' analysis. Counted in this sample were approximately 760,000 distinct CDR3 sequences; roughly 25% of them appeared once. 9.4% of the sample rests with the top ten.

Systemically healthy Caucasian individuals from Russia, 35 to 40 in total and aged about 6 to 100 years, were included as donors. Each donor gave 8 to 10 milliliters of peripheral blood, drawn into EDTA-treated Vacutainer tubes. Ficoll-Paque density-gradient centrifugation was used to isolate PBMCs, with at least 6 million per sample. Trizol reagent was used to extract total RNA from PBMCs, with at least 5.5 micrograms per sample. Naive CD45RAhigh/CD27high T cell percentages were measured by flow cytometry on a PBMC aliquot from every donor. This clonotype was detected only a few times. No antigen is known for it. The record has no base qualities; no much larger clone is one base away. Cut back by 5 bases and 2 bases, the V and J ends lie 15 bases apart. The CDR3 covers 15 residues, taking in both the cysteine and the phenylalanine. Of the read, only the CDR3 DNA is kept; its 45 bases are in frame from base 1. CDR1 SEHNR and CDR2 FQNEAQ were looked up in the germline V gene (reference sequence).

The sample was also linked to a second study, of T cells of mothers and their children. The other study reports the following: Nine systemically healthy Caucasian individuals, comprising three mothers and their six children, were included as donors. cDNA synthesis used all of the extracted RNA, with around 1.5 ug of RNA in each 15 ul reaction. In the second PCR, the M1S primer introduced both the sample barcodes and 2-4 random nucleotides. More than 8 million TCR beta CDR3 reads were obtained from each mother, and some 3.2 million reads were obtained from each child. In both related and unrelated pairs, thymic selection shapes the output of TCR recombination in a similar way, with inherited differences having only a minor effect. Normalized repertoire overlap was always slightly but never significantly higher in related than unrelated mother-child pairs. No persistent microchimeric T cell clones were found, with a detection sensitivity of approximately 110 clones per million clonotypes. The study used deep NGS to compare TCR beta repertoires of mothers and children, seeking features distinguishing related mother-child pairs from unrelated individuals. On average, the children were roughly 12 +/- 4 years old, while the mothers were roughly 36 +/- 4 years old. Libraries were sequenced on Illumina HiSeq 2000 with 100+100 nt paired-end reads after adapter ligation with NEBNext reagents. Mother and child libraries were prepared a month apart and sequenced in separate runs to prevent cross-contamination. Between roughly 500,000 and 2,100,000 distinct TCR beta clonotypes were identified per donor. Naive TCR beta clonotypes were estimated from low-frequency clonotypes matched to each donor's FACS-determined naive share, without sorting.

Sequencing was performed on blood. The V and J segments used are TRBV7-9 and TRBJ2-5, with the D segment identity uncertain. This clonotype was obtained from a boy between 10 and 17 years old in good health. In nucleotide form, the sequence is TGTGCCAGCAGCCGCATGCCAGGATTTCAAGAGACCCAGTACTTC. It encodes CASSRMPGFQETQYF.